This T cell receptor beta chain comes out of a study of T-cell reconstitution after alpha-beta-depleted transplantation in children. Study-level results: By one year post-transplant, T-cell counts and diversity largely arose from T cells that were newly produced.

The library targeted TCRbeta and was prepared with unique molecular identifiers. A single record per CDR3 protein comes from TCRdb applying MiXCR to the PCR reads. The profile shows some 260,000 distinct CDR3 sequences, more than 20% of them singletons. This clonotype has ten or more counts. Its cognate antigen is unknown. Germline V CDR1 and CDR2: SGHDT, YYEEEE. V lost 3 bases, J lost 8 bases, and 17 bases lay in between. CDR3 length: 15 residues. The sequences come from PBMCs, mostly from graft donor cells, collected 360 days after TCRalphabeta/CD19-depleted stem cell transplant. V is TRBV5-6 and J is TRBJ1-4; D may be TRBD1 (6 bases). This receptor was identified in a female patient aged 2-9 years who had a stem cell transplant for congenital amegakaryocytic thrombocytopenia, so the T cells may come from the graft donor. The chain's CDR3 is CASSYTGTIYEKLFF. DNA for the CDR3: TGTGCCAGCAGCTACACCGGGACAATCTACGAAAAACTGTTTTTT.